Below are 11 T cell receptor beta chains sequenced from a single sample in a study of T cells expressing NK-cell markers. After re-calling the 5' RACE reads, TCRdb lists one entry per CDR3 protein, DNA absent. The repertoire shows a few hundred thousand distinct CDR3 sequences; the top ten hold under 6.5%. The sample taken for sequencing was blood T cells: a sorted CD56 or NKG2C T cell subset, CD4+ or CD8+ T cells, or bulk PBMC T cells (not recorded which). Receptor source: a man aged 18-75 years in good health.

The chain joins TRBV7-2 to TRBJ2-4; TCRdb's assignment of TRBD2 cannot be checked, as there is no DNA. CDR3 length equals 16 residues. Looked up from germline, CDR1 is SGHTA and CDR2 is FQGNSA. Here the CDR3 reads CASSSLAGVAKNIQYF.

The chain couples TRBV5-1 to TRBJ2-2. The CDR3 has 15 residues. Germline loops: CDR1 SGHRS, CDR2 YFSETQ. The CDR3 reads CASSSSNANTGELFF.

This chain uses TRBV20-1 with TRBJ2-1. CDR1 and CDR2 from the germline V gene are DFQATT and SNEGSKA (reference sequence). The CDR3 has 16 amino acids. The CDR3 here is CSARDSGTASYNEQFF.

This chain uses TRBV5-1 with TRBJ2-7; the D call from TCRdb, TRBD2, cannot be confirmed without DNA. This CDR3 region has 16 residues. Germline lookup yields CDR1 SGHRS and CDR2 YFSETQ. The CDR3 region is CASSSRGTSGAYEQYF.

The chain joins TRBV20-1 to TRBJ2-1. Germline loops: CDR1 DFQATT, CDR2 SNEGSKA (reference sequence). The CDR3 runs to 15 residues. The CDR3 region is CSASAARSSYNEQFF.

V usage is TRBV12-3 or TRBV12-4 and J usage is TRBJ2-3; TCRdb's D call of TRBD1 is untestable without DNA. This CDR3 contains 16 residues. The CDR3 is CASSLVVGPTPDTQYF.

The chain combines TRBV6-5 with TRBJ2-7; TCRdb's D gene call, TRBD2, goes unchecked for lack of DNA. Germline V gives CDR1 MNHEY, CDR2 SVGAGI. The length of the CDR3 is 12 residues. CDR3 loop: CASGGLPYEQYF.

The chain joins TRBV19 to TRBJ2-7; without DNA, the TCRdb call of TRBD2 cannot be checked. CDR1 and CDR2 from the germline V gene are LNHDA and SQIVND (reference sequence). This CDR3 is 18 amino acids long. This CDR3 is CASSLQRGDYNGNYEQYF.

The CDR3 spells CASSRRQGTDYGYTF. V usage is TRBV12-3 or TRBV12-4 and J usage is TRBJ1-2; the D call from TCRdb, TRBD1, cannot be confirmed without DNA. This CDR3 contains 15 residues.

This rearrangement joins TRBV19 to TRBJ2-1; there is no DNA to check the TCRdb D call of TRBD2. Germline CDR1 and CDR2: LNHDA and SQIVND (reference sequence). This CDR3 is built from 18 residues. The chain's CDR3 is CASSIKRTSGRIDNEQFF.

The J gene is TRBJ1-1, the V gene TRBV11-2; TCRdb picks TRBD1, but there is no DNA to check that call. Germline V CDR1 and CDR2: SGHAT, FQNNGV. The length of the CDR3 is 14 residues. CDR3 sequence: CASSLIRGATEAFF.